This entry is about one T cell receptor beta chain. TCRdb ran MiXCR on the 5' RACE reads and lists one entry per CDR3 protein. The sample holds hundreds of thousands of distinct CDR3 sequences, under 9% seen once. These data come from a study of identical twins. Everyone who gave samples was a healthy Caucasian. V lost 1 base to trimming and J lost 2 bases, with 8 bases between them. CDR3 length equals 15 residues. Germline-derived CDR1 and CDR2 are SEHNR and FQNEAQ (reference sequence). The data were also submitted as part of a second study, on yellow fever vaccine responses in identical twins.

Sequencing input: PBMCs. The receptor comes from a woman under 30 in good health. This chain joins TRBV7-9 and TRBJ2-2, with D tentatively TRBD1 (5 bases). The CDR3 spells CASSLVGHNTGELFF. The CDR3 DNA reads as TGTGCCAGCAGCTTAGTGGGGCATAACACCGGGGAGCTGTTTTTT.